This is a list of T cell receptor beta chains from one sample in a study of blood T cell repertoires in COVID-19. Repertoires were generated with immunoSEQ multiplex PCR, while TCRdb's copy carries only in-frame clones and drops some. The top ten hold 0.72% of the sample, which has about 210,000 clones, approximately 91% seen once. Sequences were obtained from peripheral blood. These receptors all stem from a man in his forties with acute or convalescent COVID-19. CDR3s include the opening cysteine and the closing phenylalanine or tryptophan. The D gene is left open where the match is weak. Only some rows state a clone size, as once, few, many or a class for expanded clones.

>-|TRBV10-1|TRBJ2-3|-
TGCGCCAGCAGTGACGGGGGTCAGGGGGGAGATACGCAGTATTTT
CASSDGGQGGDTQYF
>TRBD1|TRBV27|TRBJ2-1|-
TGTGCCAGCAGTTCGGGACAGGTCGGGAATGAGCAGTTCTTC
CASSSGQVGNEQFF
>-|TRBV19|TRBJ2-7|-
TGTGCCAGTAGGTTCGCGGCAGGGGACTACGAGCAGTACTTC
CASRFAAGDYEQYF
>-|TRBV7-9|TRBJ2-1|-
TGTGCCAGCAGCTTAGTTGTGACAGCATACAATGAGCAGTTCTTC
CASSLVVTAYNEQFF
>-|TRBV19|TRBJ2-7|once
TGTGCCAGTAGCGCCTACGGCTACGAGCAGTACTTC
CASSAYGYEQYF
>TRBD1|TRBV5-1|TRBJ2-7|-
TGCGCCAGCAGCTTGGACAGGGGGCGCGACGAGCAGTACTTC
CASSLDRGRDEQYF
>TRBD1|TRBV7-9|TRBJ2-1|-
TGTGCCAGCAGCTTGACAGGGGACAATGAGCAGTTCTTC
CASSLTGDNEQFF
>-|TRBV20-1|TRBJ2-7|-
TGCAGTGCTAGTCCCCGGGACTTTTCTAACCACGAGCAGTACTTC
CSASPRDFSNHEQYF
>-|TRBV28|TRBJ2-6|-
TGTGCCAGCATTCCCACCTCAGGGGTTGGGGCCAACGTCCTGACTTTC
CASIPTSGVGANVLTF
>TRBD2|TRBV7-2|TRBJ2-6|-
TGTGCCAGCAGCTTAGCGCGGGGACTAGCGGGAGCCGGGGCCAACGTCCTGACTTTC
CASSLARGLAGAGANVLTF
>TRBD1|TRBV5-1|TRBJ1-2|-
TGCGCCAGCAGCAGGGACAGGAGCTATGGCTACACCTTC
CASSRDRSYGYTF
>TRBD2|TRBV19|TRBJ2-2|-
TGTGCCAGCAGGGGGGGGACTAGCGGGAGGGAAGCCACCGGGGAGCTGTTTTTT
CASRGGTSGREATGELFF
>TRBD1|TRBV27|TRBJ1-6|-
TGTGCCAGCAAAAGACAGGGCTCCTATAATTCACCCCTCCACTTT
CASKRQGSYNSPLHF
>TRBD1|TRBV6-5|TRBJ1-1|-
TGTGCCAGCAGTTTTACAGGGGCAGCTGAAGCTTTCTTT
CASSFTGAAEAFF
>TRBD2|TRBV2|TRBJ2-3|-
TGTGCCACACCCTTGAGGCTAGCGGGAGATACAGATACGCAGTATTTT
CATPLRLAGDTDTQYF
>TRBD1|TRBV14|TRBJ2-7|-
TGTGCCAGCAGCCAATACAGGGGGCTCTACGAGCAGTACTTC
CASSQYRGLYEQYF
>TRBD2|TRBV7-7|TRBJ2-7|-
TGTGCTAGCAACCTGGTTGAGCGGGGGTCCTACGAGCAGTACTTC
CASNLVERGSYEQYF
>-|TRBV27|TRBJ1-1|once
TGTGCCAGCAGTTTGGGTGCGGGAGGGGCGAACACTGAAGCTTTCTTT
CASSLGAGGANTEAFF
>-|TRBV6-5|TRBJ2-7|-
TGTGCCAGCAGTCCTGGCCAGGGCCACGAGCAGTACTTC
CASSPGQGHEQYF
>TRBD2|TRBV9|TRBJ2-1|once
TGTGCCAGCAGCGTAGGGGGGACTAGCCCGTGGAATGAGCAGTTCTTC
CASSVGGTSPWNEQFF
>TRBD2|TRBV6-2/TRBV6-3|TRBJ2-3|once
TGTGCCAGCAGTCCGGCGGGGGAAGGAGATACGCAGTATTTT
CASSPAGEGDTQYF
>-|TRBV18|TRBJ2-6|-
TGTGCCAGCTCGCCATTGAGTCTCTCTGGGGCCAACGTCCTGACTTTC
CASSPLSLSGANVLTF
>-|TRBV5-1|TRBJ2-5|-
TGCGCCAGCAGCTTTTGGCAGGGGGGAGAGACCCAGTACTTC
CASSFWQGGETQYF
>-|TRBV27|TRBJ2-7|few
TGTGCCAGCAGCTGGCGCAGGGGTGGCCACGAGCAGTACTTC
CASSWRRGGHEQYF
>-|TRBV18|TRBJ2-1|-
TGTGCCAGCTCACCACCGGAGGGTCTAGTCTCTTGGGAGCAGTTCTTC
CASSPPEGLVSWEQFF
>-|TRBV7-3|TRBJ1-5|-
TGTGCCAGCAGCCGGGCGGGAGGGGATCTTAGCAATCAGCCCCAGCATTTT
CASSRAGGDLSNQPQHF
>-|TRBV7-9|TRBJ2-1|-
TGTGCCAGCAGCTTAGTCGGCAATGAGCAGTTCTTC
CASSLVGNEQFF
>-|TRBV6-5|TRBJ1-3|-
TGTGCCAGTCACCGGGACAACTCTGGAAACACCATATATTTT
CASHRDNSGNTIYF
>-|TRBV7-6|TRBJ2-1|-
TGTGCCAGCAGCTTAGAACTAGCTGGTTCCTACAATGAGCAGTTCTTC
CASSLELAGSYNEQFF
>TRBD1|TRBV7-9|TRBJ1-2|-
TGTGCCAGCAGCTTACTTCGGACAGGGGGTAACTATGGCTACACCTTC
CASSLLRTGGNYGYTF
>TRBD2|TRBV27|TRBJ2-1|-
TGTGCCAGCAGGCCGGCGGGAGTGTCCTACAATGAGCAGTTCTTC
CASRPAGVSYNEQFF
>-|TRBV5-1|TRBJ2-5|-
TGCGCCAGCAGCCAACAAGAGACCCAGTACTTC
CASSQQETQYF
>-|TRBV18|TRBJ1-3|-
TGTGCCAGCTCACTACGCATTGACAGTCCTAGCTCTGGAAACACCATATATTTT
CASSLRIDSPSSGNTIYF
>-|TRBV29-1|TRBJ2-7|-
TGCAGCGTTGCGGGTAGTACAGGGAGAGGTTCCTACGAGCAGTACTTC
CSVAGSTGRGSYEQYF
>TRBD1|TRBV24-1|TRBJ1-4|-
TGTGCCACCAGTGATCCCGCGACAGGGGTTGGTGAAAAACTGTTTTTT
CATSDPATGVGEKLFF
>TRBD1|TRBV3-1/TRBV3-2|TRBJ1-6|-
TGTGCCAGCAGCCCCGGGACAGGGGGCGATTCACCCCTCCACTTT
CASSPGTGGDSPLHF
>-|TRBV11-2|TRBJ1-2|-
TGTGCCAGATCTATCGGACAACACTATGGCTACACCTTC
CARSIGQHYGYTF
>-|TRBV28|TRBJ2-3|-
TGTGCCAGCAGTCGGGATGCGGAGGACACAGATACGCAGTATTTT
CASSRDAEDTDTQYF
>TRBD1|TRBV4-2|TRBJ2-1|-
TGTGCCAGCAGCCAGAGGGGACAGGGAGCCCTTTGGTCCTACAATGAGCAGTTCTTC
CASSQRGQGALWSYNEQFF
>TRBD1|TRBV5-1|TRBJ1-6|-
TGCGCCAGCAGCTTAGGGACAGGGGGCGGTTATTCACCCCTCCACTTT
CASSLGTGGGYSPLHF
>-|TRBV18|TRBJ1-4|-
TGTGCCAGCTCACAGGGGGCAACTAATGAAAAACTGTTTTTT
CASSQGATNEKLFF
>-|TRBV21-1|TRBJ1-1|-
TGTGCCAGCAACCCAGGGGACACTGAAGCTTTCTTT
CASNPGDTEAFF
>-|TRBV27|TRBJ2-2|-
TGTGCCAGCAGTTGGGGCCATAACACCGGGGAGCTGTTTTTT
CASSWGHNTGELFF
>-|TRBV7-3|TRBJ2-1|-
TGTGCCAGCAGCTTCCAGGGGCACAATGAGCAGTTCTTC
CASSFQGHNEQFF
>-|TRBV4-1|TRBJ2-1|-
TGCGCCAGCAGCCAAGAATTAGGAGGCAGCACTGCGTACAATGAGCAGTTCTTC
CASSQELGGSTAYNEQFF
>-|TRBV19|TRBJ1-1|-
TGTGCCAGTAGTATAGCAGGAGGTGCTGAAGCTTTCTTT
CASSIAGGAEAFF
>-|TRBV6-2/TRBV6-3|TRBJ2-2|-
TGTGCCAGCAGTTACTCTGGGGGCGTGAACACCGGGGAGCTGTTTTTT
CASSYSGGVNTGELFF
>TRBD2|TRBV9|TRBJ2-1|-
TGTGCCAGCAGCGACCCTAGGACTAGCCCTCGCCCCTACAATGAGCAGTTCTTC
CASSDPRTSPRPYNEQFF